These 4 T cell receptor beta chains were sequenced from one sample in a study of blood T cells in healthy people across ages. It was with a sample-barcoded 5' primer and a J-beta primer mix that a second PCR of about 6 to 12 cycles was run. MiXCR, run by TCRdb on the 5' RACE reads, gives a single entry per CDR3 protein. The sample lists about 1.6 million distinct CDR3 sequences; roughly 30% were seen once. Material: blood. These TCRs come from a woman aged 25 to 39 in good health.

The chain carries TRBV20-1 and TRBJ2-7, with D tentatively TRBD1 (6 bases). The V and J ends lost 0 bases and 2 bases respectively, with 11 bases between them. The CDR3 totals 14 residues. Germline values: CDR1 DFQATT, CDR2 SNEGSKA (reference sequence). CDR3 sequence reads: CSARDHRATYEQYF. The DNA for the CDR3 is TGCAGTGCTAGAGATCACAGGGCGACCTACGAGCAGTACTTC.

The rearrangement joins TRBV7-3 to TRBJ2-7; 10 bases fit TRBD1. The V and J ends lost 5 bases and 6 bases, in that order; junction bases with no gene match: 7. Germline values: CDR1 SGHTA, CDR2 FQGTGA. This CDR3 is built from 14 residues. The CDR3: CASSRDRGRFEQYF. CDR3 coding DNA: TGTGCCAGCAGCCGGGACAGGGGACGGTTCGAGCAGTACTTC.

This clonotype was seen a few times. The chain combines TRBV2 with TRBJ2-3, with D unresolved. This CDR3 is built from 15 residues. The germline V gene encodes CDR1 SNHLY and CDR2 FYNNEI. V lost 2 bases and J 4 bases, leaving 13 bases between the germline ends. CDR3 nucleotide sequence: TGTGCCAGCAGTGAACGCGGCCTAGTCGCAGATACGCAGTATTTT. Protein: CASSERGLVADTQYF. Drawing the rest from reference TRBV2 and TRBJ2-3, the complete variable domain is EPEVTQTPSHQVTQMGQEVILRCVPISNHLYFYWYRQILGQKVEFLVSFYNNEISEKSEIFDDQFSVERPDGSNFTLKIRSTKLEDSAMYFCASSERGLVADTQYFGPGTRLTVL.

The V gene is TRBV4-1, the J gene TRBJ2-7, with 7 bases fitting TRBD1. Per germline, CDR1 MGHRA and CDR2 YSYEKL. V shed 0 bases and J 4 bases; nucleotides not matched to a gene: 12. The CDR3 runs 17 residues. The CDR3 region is CASSQDLGTVGSYEQYF. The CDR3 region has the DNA TGCGCCAGCAGCCAAGATTTGGGGACAGTAGGGTCTTACGAGCAGTACTTC.